This T cell receptor (beta chain) was profiled in a study of CD8+ T cells in alopecia areata. Following extraction, RNA underwent reverse transcription to cDNA, which served as the sequencing template. Sequencing was performed with immunoSEQ multiplex PCR; in TCRdb, only in-frame clones are kept and a portion is missing. The sample yields a few hundred thousand clones, about 60% seen once. The V gene's germline CDR1 is MNHNS and CDR2 SASEGT. This CDR3 is built from 12 residues. Between the trimmed V and J ends, which lost 8 bases and 4 bases, there was a span of 9 bases. The treatment here: oral pan-JAK inhibitor, 5-10 mg twice daily.

The specimen comprised CD4+ T cells sorted from blood, sampled around week 54, from a patient treated with tofacitinib. The gene calls are TRBV6-1 and TRBJ1-5; D is possibly TRBD1 (6 bases). This receptor was obtained from a human donor with alopecia areata. CDR3 in amino acids: CASGGGNQPQHF. CDR3 nucleotide sequence: TGTGCCAGCGGAGGGGGTAATCAGCCCCAGCATTTT.